This T cell receptor (beta chain) was captured in a study of shared clonotypes between healthy human individuals. Overall study: Each donor contributed plates that comprised three CD4 naive, three CD4 memory, two CD8 naive and one CD8 memory.

The material for each subset, its genomic DNA, was split evenly across several immunoSEQ plates. The assay was immunoSEQ multiplex PCR, and TCRdb's table has in-frame clones only and misses some. The sample consists of 2 million or so clones, roughly 95% of them appearing once. CD45RO negativity and positive selection for CCR7 defined naive CD8 cells, a population that excluded terminally differentiated effector memory CD45RA+ cells. Participating donors were healthy, HIV-negative adults free of recent acute infections or vaccinations. Losses at the gene ends were 5 bases for V and 5 bases for J; bases not matched to a gene: 3. This CDR3 is built from 13 residues. Germline lookup yields CDR1 SGHVS and CDR2 FNYEAQ. About this clone: Its target is not known.

Findings and limits, study-wide: Clonotype sharing among donors likely depends on sequencing depth.

This TCR came from a man younger than 30 in good health. Material: naive CD8+ T cells sorted from blood. V usage is TRBV7-6 and J usage is TRBJ1-1, with 9 bases aligning to TRBD1. The CDR3 region is CASSAGTGTEAFF. The CDR3 DNA reads TGTGCCAGCAGCGCCGGGACAGGGACTGAAGCTTTCTTT.